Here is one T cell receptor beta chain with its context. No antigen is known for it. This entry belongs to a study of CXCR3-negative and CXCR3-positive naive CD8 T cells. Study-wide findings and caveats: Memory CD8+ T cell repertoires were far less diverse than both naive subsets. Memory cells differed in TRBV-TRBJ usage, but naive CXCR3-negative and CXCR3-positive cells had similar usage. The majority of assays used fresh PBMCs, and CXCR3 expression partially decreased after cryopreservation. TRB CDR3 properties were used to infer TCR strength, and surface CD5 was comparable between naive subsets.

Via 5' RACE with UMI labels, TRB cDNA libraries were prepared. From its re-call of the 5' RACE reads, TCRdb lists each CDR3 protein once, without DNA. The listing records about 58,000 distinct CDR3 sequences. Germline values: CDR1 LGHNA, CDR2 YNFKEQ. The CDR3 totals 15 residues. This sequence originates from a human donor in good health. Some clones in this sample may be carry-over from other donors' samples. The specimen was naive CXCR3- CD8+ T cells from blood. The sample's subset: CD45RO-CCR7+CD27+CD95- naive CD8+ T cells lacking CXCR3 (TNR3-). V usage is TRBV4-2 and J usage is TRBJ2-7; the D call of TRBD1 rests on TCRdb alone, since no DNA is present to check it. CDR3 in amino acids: CASSLTGTGAYEQYF.